The clone carrying this TCR beta chain has at least ten counts. Patients were all untreated before their thyroid surgery. V shed 6 bases, J shed 8 bases, and the junction held 6 bases outside the gene matches. Per germline, CDR1 DFQATT and CDR2 SNEGSKA (reference sequence). The CDR3 is made up of 12 amino acids. TCRdb recomputed clones from the PCR reads via MiXCR. This table holds tens of thousands of clones, roughly 12% found once. The data were obtained in a study of metastatic and nonmetastatic thyroid tumors. For the study at large: Repertoire comparisons spanned blood and tumor or nodule tissue from malignant and benign thyroid patients.

The source material was blood. This receptor was obtained from a female donor with papillary thyroid cancer or a benign thyroid nodule (not recorded which). Some clones in this sample may be carry-over from other donors' samples. The chain has TRBV20-1 and TRBJ2-2, with 7 bases identical to TRBD2. The CDR3 spells CSAWGGVGELFF. The CDR3 DNA is TGCAGTGCCTGGGGGGGAGTGGGGGAGCTGTTTTTT.